The source of this T cell receptor beta chain is a study of blood T cells in healthy people across ages. Sample-barcoded 5' priming and a J-beta primer mix drove a second PCR of about 6 to 11 cycles. All samples gave at least 2.5 million CDR3-containing paired-end reads. TCRdb re-derived calls from the 5' RACE reads in MiXCR, one entry per CDR3 protein. In the table there are about 1.4 million distinct CDR3 sequences, approximately 60% of which are singletons. To note about this clonotype: One junction end does not reproduce the germline sequence, and a read error may be involved.

This CDR3 region has 16 residues. The germline V gene has CDR1 SGHVS and CDR2 FQNEAQ. The sequence came from a man aged 18 to 29 in good health. The sample consisted of blood. The J gene is TRBJ2-1, the V gene TRBV7-8; 12 bases fit TRBD2. CDR3 nucleotide sequence: TGTGCCAGCAGCGTAGCTAGCGGGGGGGCCCCCCATGAGCAGTTCTTC. Residues: CASSVASGGAPHEQFF.